This T cell receptor (beta chain) was captured by sequencing in a study of blood T cell repertoires in COVID-19. This clone was observed a handful of times. Using immunoSEQ multiplex PCR, the repertoire was profiled, and TCRdb retains in-frame clones only, with some absent. The sample yields about 350,000 clones, roughly nine tenths seen once. Trimming took off 5 bases at V and 0 bases at J, with 10 bases between the two ends. Germline V lookup: CDR1 MDHEN, CDR2 SYDVKM. The CDR3 has 15 residues. Sequenced material: peripheral blood. This sequence was found in a woman aged 55-69 years with COVID-19, enrolled during active disease. The chain has TRBV28 and TRBJ1-4, with D tentatively TRBD1 (5 bases). CDR3 protein: CASSPPTATNEKLFF. CDR3 nucleotide sequence: TGTGCCAGCAGTCCTCCGACAGCAACTAATGAAAAACTGTTTTTT.